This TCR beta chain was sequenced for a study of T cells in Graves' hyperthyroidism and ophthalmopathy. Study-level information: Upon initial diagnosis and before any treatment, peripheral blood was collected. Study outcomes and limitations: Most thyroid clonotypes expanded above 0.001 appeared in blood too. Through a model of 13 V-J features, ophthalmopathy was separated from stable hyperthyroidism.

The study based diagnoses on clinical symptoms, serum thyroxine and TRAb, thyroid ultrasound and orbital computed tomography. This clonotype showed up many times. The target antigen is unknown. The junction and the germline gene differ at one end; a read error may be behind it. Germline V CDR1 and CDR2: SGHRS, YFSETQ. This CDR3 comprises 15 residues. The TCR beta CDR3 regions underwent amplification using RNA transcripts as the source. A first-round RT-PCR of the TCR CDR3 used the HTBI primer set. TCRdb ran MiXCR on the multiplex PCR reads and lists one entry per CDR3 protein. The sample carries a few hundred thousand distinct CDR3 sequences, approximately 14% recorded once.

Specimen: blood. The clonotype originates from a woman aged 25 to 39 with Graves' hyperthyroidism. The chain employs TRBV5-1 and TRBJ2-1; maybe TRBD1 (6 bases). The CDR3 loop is CASSPSTGPYNEQFF. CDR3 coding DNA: TGTGCCAGCAGCCCATCGACAGGACCCTACAATGAGCAGTTCTTC.